This section outlines one T cell receptor beta chain sequence together with its context. The antigen remains unidentified. Being one base from a much bigger clone, this may be a read error. The TCR beta CDR3 regions underwent amplification using RNA transcripts as the source. With the HTBI primer set, the TCR CDR3 went through a first round of RT-PCR. TCRdb ran MiXCR on the multiplex PCR reads and lists one entry per CDR3 protein. In the table there are fewer than 700,000 distinct CDR3 sequences, about a sixth of which are singletons. The data belong to a study of T cells in Graves' hyperthyroidism and ophthalmopathy. Losses at the gene ends were 2 bases for V and 1 base for J; bases not matched to a gene: 7. Germline V gene sequence: CDR1 MNHEY, CDR2 SMNVEV (reference sequence). The CDR3 covers 17 residues. Study-level points and caveats: Blood samples included most of the expanded thyroid clonotypes exceeding 0.001.

Hyperthyroidism was newly diagnosed in patients aged 18 to 65 (duration under 2 months). Diagnoses rested on clinical symptoms, serum thyroxine and TRAb, thyroid ultrasound and orbital computed tomography. Fresh 10 ml peripheral blood yielded PBMCs. Source material: blood. The TCR comes from a woman aged 25-40 years with Graves' hyperthyroidism. The chain is built from TRBV27 and TRBJ2-3, with 9 bases aligning to TRBD2. The DNA of the CDR3 is TGTGCCAGCAGTTTACGCCGGACTAGCGTTGGCACAGATACGCAGTATTTT. Its translation: CASSLRRTSVGTDTQYF.